This T cell receptor delta chain was identified in a study of gamma-delta T cells after stem cell transplantation. Germline V gene data show CDR1 as GEAIGNYY and CDR2 as EKD. The CDR3 runs 15 residues. This clone was detected a few times. This likely came from a read error, as a far larger clone is one base away. The sample carries other DNA sequences with the same CDR3. TCRdb re-called clones from the RT-PCR reads via CATT. The table shows fewer than 2,000 delta-chain clones, with 3.5% to 5.5% occurring only once. V usage is TRDV2 and J usage is TRDJ2; 10 positions agree with TRDD3. The sample comprised gamma-delta T cells. This clonotype was obtained from a human donor. It is not recorded whose cells these are; they may come from a transplant donor. This chain's CDR3 is CACDVLGDLTAQLFF. CDR3 nucleotides: TGTGCCTGTGACGTACTGGGGGATTTGACAGCGCAACTCTTCTTT.